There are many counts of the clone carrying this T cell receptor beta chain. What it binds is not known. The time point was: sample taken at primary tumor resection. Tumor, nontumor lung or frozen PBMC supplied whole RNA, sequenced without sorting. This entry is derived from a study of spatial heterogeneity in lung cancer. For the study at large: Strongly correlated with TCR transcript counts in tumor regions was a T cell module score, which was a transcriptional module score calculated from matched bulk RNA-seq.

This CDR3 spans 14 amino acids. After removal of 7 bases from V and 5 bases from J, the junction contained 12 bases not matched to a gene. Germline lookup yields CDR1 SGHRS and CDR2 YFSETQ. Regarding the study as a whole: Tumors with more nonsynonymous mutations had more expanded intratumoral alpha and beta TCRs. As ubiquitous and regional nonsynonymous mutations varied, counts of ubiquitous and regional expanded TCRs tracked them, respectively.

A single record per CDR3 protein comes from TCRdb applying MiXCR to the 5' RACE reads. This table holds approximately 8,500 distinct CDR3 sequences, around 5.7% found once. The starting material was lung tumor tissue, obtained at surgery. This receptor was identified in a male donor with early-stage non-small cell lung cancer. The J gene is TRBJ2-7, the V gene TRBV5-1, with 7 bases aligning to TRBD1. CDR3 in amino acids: CASGRQGEVDEQYF. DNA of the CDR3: TGCGCCAGCGGCAGACAGGGCGAGGTTGACGAGCAGTACTTC.